Shown below are 18 T cell receptor beta chains from a single sample sequenced in a study of CD39 and CD103 CD8 tumor-infiltrating T cells. TCRdb's copy holds only in-frame clones and misses some; the assay was immunoSEQ multiplex PCR. The sample lists over a thousand clones, 80% to 85% occurring once. What was sequenced was CD8+ T cells sorted from blood. Noted subset: total memory CD8 T cells (CD45RA-CCR7+/-) from blood or uninvolved lymph node. These receptor sequences come from a human donor with head and neck squamous cell carcinoma.

This chain connects TRBV12-5 to TRBJ2-3, with D perhaps being TRBD1 or TRBD2 (5 bases each). The CDR3 runs 14 residues. Looked up from germline, CDR1 is LGHNT and CDR2 is FRNRAP. The ends were cut back, 10 bases at V and 4 bases at J, with 18 bases in the middle. Here the CDR3 DNA reads TGTGCTAACCTCGGGACCCATCGCGCAGATACGCAGTATTTT. Amino acid sequence: CANLGTHRADTQYF.

This clone was picked up one time. Sequence at one end of the junction differs from germline and may be a read error. This chain joins TRBV7-9 and TRBJ2-7, with 10 bases that match TRBD1. Germline CDR1 and CDR2: SEHNR and FQNEAQ (reference sequence). CDR3 size: 16 residues. Here the CDR3 reads CASSLIGQGVSDEQYF. The CDR3 DNA sequence: TGTGCCAGCAGCTTAATCGGACAGGGGGTCTCCGACGAGCAGTACTTC. The full variable domain, in which reference TRBV7-9 and TRBJ2-7 provide the parts outside the CDR3, is DTGVSQNPRHKITKRGQNVTFRCDPISEHNRLYWYRQTLGQGPEFLTYFQNEAQLEKSRLLSDRFSAERPKGSFSTLEIQRTEQGDSAMYLCASSLIGQGVSDEQYFGPGTRLTVT.

This chain uses TRBV7-2 with TRBJ1-2, with D perhaps TRBD1 (5 bases). Trimming pared 4 bases from V and 0 bases from J, leaving 15 bases between. CDR3 size: 16 residues. Germline loops: CDR1 SGHTA, CDR2 FQGNSA. The CDR3 DNA is TGTGCCAGCAGCTGGGATATACAGGATTCTAACTATGGCTACACCTTC. Its protein product is CASSWDIQDSNYGYTF.

The chain combines TRBV13 with TRBJ1-2; the match to TRBD1 covers 9 bases. CDR1 is PRHDT, CDR2 FYEKMQ, per germline (reference sequence). The CDR3 runs to 17 residues. Losses at the gene ends were 5 bases for V and 4 bases for J; bases not matched to a gene: 14. CDR3 coding DNA: TGTGCCAGCAGCCGATCCGGACAGGGGAATCCCTTCTATGGCTACACCTTC. Its translation is CASSRSGQGNPFYGYTF.

V and J are TRBV28 and TRBJ2-3; unclear D gene. In germline, CDR1 is MDHEN, CDR2 SYDVKM. Trimming stripped 2 bases from V and 0 bases from J, with 12 bases between. CDR3 size: 16 residues. CDR3 sequence (DNA): TGTGCCAGCAGTTTAGAGTATTTAGGGAGCACAGATACGCAGTATTTT. It encodes CASSLEYLGSTDTQYF.

J is TRBJ1-2 and V is TRBV7-9, with D maybe TRBD1 (5 bases). The CDR3 loop spans 13 amino acids. V lost 11 bases and J lost 7, with 20 bases in between. Germline CDR1 is SEHNR and CDR2 is FQNEAQ (reference sequence). CDR3 bases: TGTGCCGGACCAAGTGATAGGGGCGGTGGCTACACCTTC. Protein: CAGPSDRGGGYTF.

This clone was detected only a few times. The chain couples TRBV4-3 to TRBJ2-2, with 10 bases identical to TRBD1. The CDR3 totals 16 residues. Germline CDR1 reads LGHNA; CDR2 reads YSLEER. The ends lost 4 bases at V and 2 bases at J; junction bases unmatched: 4. As DNA, the CDR3 is TGCGCCAGCAGCCCTGGGACAGGGGACAACACCGGGGAGCTGTTTTTT. This sequence encodes CASSPGTGDNTGELFF.

The V call is TRBV9, the J call TRBJ1-1, with D perhaps TRBD1 (5 bases). Trimming took off 0 bases at V and 4 bases at J, with 10 bases between the two ends. This CDR3 is built from 14 residues. Looked up from germline, CDR1 is SGDLS and CDR2 is YYNGEE. The CDR3 loop reads CASSVGDGGTEAFF. The CDR3 DNA sequence: TGTGCCAGCAGCGTAGGCGATGGGGGCACTGAAGCTTTCTTT.

CDR3 loop: CASSLSGGVFNNEQFF. The CDR3, as DNA: TGTGCCAGCAGCTTGAGCGGGGGCGTATTCAACAATGAGCAGTTCTTC. The V and J genes are TRBV13 and TRBJ2-1; the match to TRBD2 covers 8 bases. The V segment lost 3 bases and the J segment 5 bases; nucleotides outside the gene matches: 9. Germline V CDR1 and CDR2: PRHDT, FYEKMQ (reference sequence). There are 16 residues in the CDR3.

As to this clone: A read error may produce the germline difference seen at one junction end. This chain links TRBV5-4 with TRBJ2-3, with 12 bases aligning to TRBD2. From germline, CDR1 is SGHNT and CDR2 YYREEE (reference sequence). The CDR3 is made up of 18 amino acids. CDR3 region: CASSQDLAGGLLTDTQYF. DNA of the CDR3: TGCGCCAGCAGCCAAGATCTAGCGGGGGGGCTCCTAACAGATACGCAGTATTTT.

This chain uses TRBV5-6 with TRBJ1-6; D might be TRBD1 (5 bases). Trimming cost V 4 bases and J 10 bases, with 12 bases left between them. The CDR3 contains 13 residues. Germline CDR1 is SGHDT and CDR2 is YYEEEE. The CDR3 DNA reads as TGTGCCAGCAGCCCGGGGGACGCATCACCCCTCCACTTT. Its translation is CASSPGDASPLHF.

The gene calls are TRBV5-8 and TRBJ1-1, with D maybe TRBD1 (5 bases). V lost 4 bases and J lost 1, with 8 bases in between. Germline V gene data show CDR1 as SGHTS and CDR2 as YDEGEE. The CDR3 is made up of 13 amino acids. DNA of the CDR3: TGTGCCAGCAGCCGCGGGACGAACACTGAAGCTTTCTTT. It yields the protein CASSRGTNTEAFF.

This clone was seen once. The chain employs TRBV28 and TRBJ2-7; D unclear. The CDR3 runs to 12 residues. Germline-derived CDR1 and CDR2 are MDHEN and SYDVKM. V lost 6 bases to trimming and J lost 3 bases, with 9 bases between them. CDR3 nucleotide sequence: TGTGCCAGCAGCGTCCTGGGCTACGAGCAGTACTTC. Its translation: CASSVLGYEQYF.

This clone was detected only once. The J gene is TRBJ2-5, the V gene TRBV5-1; 11 bases map to TRBD2. Unmatched junction bases numbered 4, after V lost 2 bases and J lost 1 base. Germline assignment: CDR1 SGHRS and CDR2 YFSETQ. The CDR3 length is 16 residues. CDR3 sequence: CASSLSLAGGQETQYF. CDR3 coding DNA: TGCGCCAGCAGCTTAAGCCTAGCGGGGGGCCAAGAGACCCAGTACTTC.

The chain joins TRBV29-1 to TRBJ2-7; possibly TRBD2 for D (5 bases). The germline V and J ends were trimmed by 4 bases and 3 bases, with 13 bases remaining between them. The germline gives CDR1 SQVTM, CDR2 ANQGSEA. This CDR3 contains 13 residues. The CDR3: CSVVEGPYYEQYF. The CDR3 DNA reads as TGCAGCGTTGTTGAGGGCCCGTACTACGAGCAGTACTTC.

The genes are TRBV7-8 and TRBJ2-5, with 15 positions matching TRBD2. V lost 4 bases, J lost 0 bases, and 6 bases stayed unmatched. The CDR3 has 18 residues. Per germline, CDR1 SGHVS and CDR2 FQNEAQ. The CDR3 reads CASSYGLAGGMYQETQYF. CDR3 DNA sequence: TGTGCCAGCAGCTACGGACTAGCGGGGGGGATGTACCAAGAGACCCAGTACTTC.

The CDR3: CASSTTLIRVGGYTF. CDR3 nucleotide sequence: TGTGCCAGCAGCACAACCCTTATCAGGGTGGGTGGCTACACCTTC. V and J are TRBV7-9 and TRBJ1-2, with D possibly being TRBD1 (5 bases). Trimming removed 5 bases at V and 7 bases at J, with 20 bases between. The CDR3 is 15 amino acids. Germline lookup yields CDR1 SEHNR and CDR2 FQNEAQ (reference sequence).

This clone is large by share. The V gene is TRBV7-2, the J gene TRBJ2-7; no firm D call. CDR3 length equals 15 residues. Trimming removed 7 bases at V and 0 bases at J, with 16 bases between. Germline CDR1 reads SGHTA; CDR2 reads FQGNSA. CDR3 loop: CASTPSRASSYEQYF. CDR3 coding DNA: TGTGCCAGCACCCCGTCCCGGGCGAGCTCCTACGAGCAGTACTTC.